This TCR beta chain is drawn from a study of T cell repertoires and Cas9 in healthy adults. Study-wide context: Multi-effector potency, cytotoxicity and lineage were assessed in SpCas9-reactive CD4 and CD8 T cells. General study results and limits: Reportedly, SpCas9-reactive effector T cell proliferation and function were mitigated by SpCas9-reactive Tregs in vitro.

Using immunoSEQ multiplex PCR, the repertoire was profiled, and TCRdb retains in-frame clones only, with some absent. The top ten hold approximately 0.84% of the sample, which has more than 20,000 clones, around 93% seen once. Concerning this clone: Its target is unknown.

This CDR3 is built from 16 residues. Trimming removed 1 base from V and 3 bases from J, with 12 bases in between. CDR1 and CDR2 (germline): MDHEN, SYDVKM. This sequence was found in a human donor in good health. Sequencing was carried out using CD4+ effector T cells (CD127+, CD25-, CD137-, CD154-) from PBMCs; culture status not recorded. The genes are TRBV28 and TRBJ1-4; no firm D call. CDR3 in amino acids: CASSLFTMRANEKLFF. The CDR3 DNA is TGTGCCAGCAGTTTATTCACGATGAGGGCTAATGAAAAACTGTTTTTT.